The present T cell receptor (beta chain) was sequenced within a study of blood T cell repertoires in COVID-19 (dated by TCRdb to 2018 to 2020). Background for the entire study: The collaborator samples originated in the United States, Italy and Spain and spanned the acute and convalescent phases of COVID-19. The prospective study material was composed of cDNA or gDNA derived from T cells, B-cell-depleted T cells, or PBMCs. The dataset comprised deeply sampled blood TCRbeta repertoires from subjects exposed to, actively infected with, or recovered from COVID-19. A freely available public database, intended as a resource for researchers studying the immune response to SARS-CoV-2, is where the repertoires were released. Samples were obtained from the ongoing ImmuneRACE study (first 160 participants) and from roughly 1,300 subjects provided by 6 global collaborators. The sample metadata nearly always contained a de-identified subject ID, COVID-19 status, age in years and sex. HLA class I and class II types, where available, came from metadata supplied by the sample provider rather than from assay-based typing. Overall results and qualifications from the work: How much clinical and demographic metadata was included differed by source and by participant, and the metadata was provided uncurated.

TCRbeta CDR3 regions were amplified from genomic DNA using the immunoSEQ Assay, a bias-controlled multiplex PCR. Under the source paper's analysis protocol: Nucleated cell counts per sample were estimated from amplification of reference gene primers within the assay. To quantify the absolute abundance of each unique TCRbeta CDR3 rearrangement, sequence reads were collapsed and filtered. For each sample, productive Simpson clonality was calculated as the square root of Simpson's diversity index across productive rearrangements. Not all clones reach the TCRdb copy of this immuneACCESS table, which keeps in-frame sequences only. Checked studies attribute under half of the gap to unresolved V genes and leave the rest unexplained. V and J calls plus clone size are reproduced from that table; the DNA served to infer D and trimming. The sample table shows around 280,000 clones, and around 90% are seen once. The ten largest clones represent 1.7% of the sample.

This clone was seen only once. What antigen it recognizes has not been identified. No base quality values were provided; no much bigger clone lies one nucleotide off. Participants in the prospective study were enrolled through a virtual design, were aged roughly 18 to 95 years, and lived in 20 to 30 United States geographic areas. In the prospective study, cohorts were assigned on the basis of participant-reported clinical history obtained from a screening survey and a study questionnaire. Recovered participants in ImmuneRACE Cohort 3 were defined by two consecutive negative NP/OP PCR tests, clearance by a healthcare professional, or resolution of symptoms. In the prospective study, mobile phlebotomists collected whole blood, serum and a nasopharyngeal or oropharyngeal swab from each participant. Additional blood draws and questionnaires over an approximately two-month period could optionally be provided by prospective study participants. Before DNA extraction, blood samples from the prospective study were shipped at room temperature or frozen.

V is pared back by 4 bases and J by 9 bases, with 13 bases lying between the germline termini. The germline V gene sets CDR1 to SGDLS and CDR2 to YYNGEE. The CDR3, from cysteine to phenylalanine, totals 13 residues. Only the CDR3 DNA is retained, 39 bases long and in frame from the first base. The sequence was collected from a woman in her thirties or forties who had recovered from COVID-19. The chain is encoded by TRBV9 joined to TRBJ2-2; tentative D gene TRBD1, with 5 bases matching. Sequencing was done on a sample of PBMCs or T cells enriched from blood (not recorded which). Here the CDR3 is given as CASSLQVGRELFF. The nucleotide sequence is given as TGTGCCAGCAGCCTCCAGGTGGGGCGGGAGCTGTTTTTT.